This TCR beta chain was captured by sequencing in a study of shared clonotypes between healthy human individuals. Looking at the study overall: Each donor had three CD4 naive, three CD4 memory, two CD8 naive and one CD8 memory plate. General study results and limits: Generally, naive subsets came out with larger estimated richness than memory subsets.

The run depth of the assay was deep. Sorted-subset replicate PCR reactions were performed with around 200 ng DNA, corresponding to 30,000 or so T cell genomes. Assay used: immunoSEQ multiplex PCR; TCRdb lists only in-frame clones, some missing. The sample has about 1,500,000 clones; 95% to 97% are singletons. This CDR3 has 16 residues. CDR1 is MGHRA and CDR2 is YSYEKL in the germline V gene. The germline V and J ends were trimmed by 4 bases and 2 bases, with 18 bases remaining between them. Of note for this clone: Its antigen is undetermined.

The TCR comes from a man younger than 40 in good health. What was sequenced was naive CD4+ T cells sorted from blood. Indicated subset: CD45RA+ positively selected. The rearrangement joins TRBV4-1 to TRBJ2-7, with a possible D match to TRBD2 (5 bases). The CDR3 is CASSLQPGSLAYEQYF. The CDR3 bases are TGCGCCAGCAGCCTACAACCGGGATCCCTAGCCTACGAGCAGTACTTC.